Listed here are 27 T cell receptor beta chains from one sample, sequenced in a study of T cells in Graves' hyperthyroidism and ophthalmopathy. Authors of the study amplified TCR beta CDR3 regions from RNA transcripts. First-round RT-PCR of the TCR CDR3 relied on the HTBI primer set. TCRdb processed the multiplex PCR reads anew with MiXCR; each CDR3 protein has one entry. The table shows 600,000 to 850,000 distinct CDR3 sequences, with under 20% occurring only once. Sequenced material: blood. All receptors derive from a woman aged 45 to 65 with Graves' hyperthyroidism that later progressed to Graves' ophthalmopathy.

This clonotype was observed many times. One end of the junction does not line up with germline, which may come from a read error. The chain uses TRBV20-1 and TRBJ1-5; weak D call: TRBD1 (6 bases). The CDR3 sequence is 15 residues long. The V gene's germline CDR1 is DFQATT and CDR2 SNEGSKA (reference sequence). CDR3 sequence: CSARGPDRRNQPQHF. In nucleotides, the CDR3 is TGCAGTGCCAGAGGGCCGGACAGACGCAATCAGCCCCAGCATTTT.

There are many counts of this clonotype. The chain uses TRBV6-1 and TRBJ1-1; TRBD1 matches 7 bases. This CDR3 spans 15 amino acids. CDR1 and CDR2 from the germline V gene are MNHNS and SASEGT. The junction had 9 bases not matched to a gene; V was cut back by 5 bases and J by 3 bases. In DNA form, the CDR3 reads TGTGCCAGCAGTCGAACAGGGGCCGGGGACACTGAAGCTTTCTTT. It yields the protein CASSRTGAGDTEAFF.

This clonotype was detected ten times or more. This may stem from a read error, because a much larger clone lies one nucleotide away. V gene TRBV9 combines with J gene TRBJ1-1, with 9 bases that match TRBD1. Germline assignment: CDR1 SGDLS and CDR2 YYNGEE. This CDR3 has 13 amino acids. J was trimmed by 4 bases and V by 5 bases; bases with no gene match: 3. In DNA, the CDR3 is TGTGCCAGCAGTGTGACAGGGGGCACTGAAGCTTTCTTT. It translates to CASSVTGGTEAFF.

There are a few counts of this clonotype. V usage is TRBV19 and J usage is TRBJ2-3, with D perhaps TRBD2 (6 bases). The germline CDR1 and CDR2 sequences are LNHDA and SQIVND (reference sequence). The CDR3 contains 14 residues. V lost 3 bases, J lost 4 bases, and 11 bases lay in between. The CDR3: CASSMGLGPDTQYF. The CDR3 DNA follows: TGTGCCAGTAGTATGGGACTTGGCCCAGATACGCAGTATTTT.

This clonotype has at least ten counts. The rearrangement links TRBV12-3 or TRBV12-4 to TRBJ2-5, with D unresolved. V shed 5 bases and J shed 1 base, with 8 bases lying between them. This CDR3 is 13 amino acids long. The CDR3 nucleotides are TGTGCCAGCAGTGCCCGTGGCCAAGAGACCCAGTACTTC. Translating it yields CASSARGQETQYF.

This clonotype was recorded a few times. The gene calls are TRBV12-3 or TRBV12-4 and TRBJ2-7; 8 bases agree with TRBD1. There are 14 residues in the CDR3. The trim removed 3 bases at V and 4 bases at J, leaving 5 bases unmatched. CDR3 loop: CASSFRGRGYEQYF. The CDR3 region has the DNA TGTGCCAGCAGTTTCAGGGGGCGCGGATACGAGCAGTACTTC.

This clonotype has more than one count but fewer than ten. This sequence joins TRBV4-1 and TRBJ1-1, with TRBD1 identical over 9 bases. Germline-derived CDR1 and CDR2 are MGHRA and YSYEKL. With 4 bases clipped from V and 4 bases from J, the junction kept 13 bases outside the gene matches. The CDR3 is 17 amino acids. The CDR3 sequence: CASSPRTGEGMSTEAFF. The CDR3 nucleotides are TGCGCCAGCAGCCCCCGGACAGGGGAAGGCATGAGCACTGAAGCTTTCTTT.

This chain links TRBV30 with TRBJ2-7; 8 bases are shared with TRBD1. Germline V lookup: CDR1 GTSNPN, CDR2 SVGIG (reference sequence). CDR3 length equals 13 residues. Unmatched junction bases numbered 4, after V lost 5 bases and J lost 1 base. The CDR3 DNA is TGTGCCTGGGGACAGGGAGTTTCCTACGAGCAGTACTTC. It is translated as CAWGQGVSYEQYF.

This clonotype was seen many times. The CDR3 DNA reads as TGTGCCAGCAGCCCAAGTCCCAACAGGGAAACTGAAGCTTTCTTT. Translation gives CASSPSPNRETEAFF. The V and J genes are TRBV16 and TRBJ1-1; TRBD1 is a possible D gene (6 bases). The germline gives CDR1 KGHSY, CDR2 FQNENV. Trimming cost V 4 bases and J 5 bases, with 17 bases left between them. The CDR3 loop spans 15 amino acids.

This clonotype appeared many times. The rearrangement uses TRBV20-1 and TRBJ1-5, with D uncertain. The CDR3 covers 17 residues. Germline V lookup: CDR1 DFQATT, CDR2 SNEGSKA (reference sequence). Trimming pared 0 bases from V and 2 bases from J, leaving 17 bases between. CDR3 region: CSARDRSNLFGNQPQHF. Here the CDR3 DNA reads TGCAGTGCTAGAGATCGAAGCAATTTGTTCGGCAATCAGCCCCAGCATTTT.

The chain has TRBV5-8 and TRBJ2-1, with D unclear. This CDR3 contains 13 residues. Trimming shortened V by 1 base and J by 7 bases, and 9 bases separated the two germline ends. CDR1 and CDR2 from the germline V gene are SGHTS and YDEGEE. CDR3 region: CASSLRNGNEQFF. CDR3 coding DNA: TGTGCCAGCAGCTTGAGGAATGGAAATGAGCAGTTCTTC.

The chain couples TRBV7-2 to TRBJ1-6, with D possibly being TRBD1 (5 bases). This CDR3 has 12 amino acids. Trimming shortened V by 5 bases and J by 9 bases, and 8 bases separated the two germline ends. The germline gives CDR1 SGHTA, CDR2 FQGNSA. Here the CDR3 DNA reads TGTGCCAGCAGCGACAGTGGTTCACCCCTCCACTTT. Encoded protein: CASSDSGSPLHF.

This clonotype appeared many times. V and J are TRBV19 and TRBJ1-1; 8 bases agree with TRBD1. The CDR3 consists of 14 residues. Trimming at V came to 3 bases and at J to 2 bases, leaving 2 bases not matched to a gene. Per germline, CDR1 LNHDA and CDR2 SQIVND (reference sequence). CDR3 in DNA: TGTGCCAGTAGTATCGGGACAGGTAACACTGAAGCTTTCTTT. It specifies CASSIGTGNTEAFF.

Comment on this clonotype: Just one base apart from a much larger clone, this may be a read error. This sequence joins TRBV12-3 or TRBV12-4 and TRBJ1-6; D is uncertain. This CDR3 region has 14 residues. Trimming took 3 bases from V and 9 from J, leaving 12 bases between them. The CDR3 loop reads CASSLWGSSSPLHF. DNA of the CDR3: TGTGCCAGCAGTTTGTGGGGAAGTAGTTCACCCCTCCACTTT.

The CDR3 is CASSLTEETIQYF. CDR3 DNA sequence: TGTGCCAGCAGCCTAACCGAAGAAACCATTCAGTACTTC. This chain uses TRBV3-1 with TRBJ2-4; D is uncertain. With 4 bases removed from V and 9 bases from J, the gap between germline ends came to 13 bases. The V gene's germline CDR1 is LGHDT and CDR2 YNNKEL (reference sequence). CDR3 length: 13 amino acids.

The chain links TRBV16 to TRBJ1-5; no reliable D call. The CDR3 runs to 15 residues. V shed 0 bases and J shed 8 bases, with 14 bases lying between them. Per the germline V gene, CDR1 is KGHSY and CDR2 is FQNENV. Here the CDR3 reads CASSQSVFGREPQHF. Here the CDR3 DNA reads TGTGCCAGCAGCCAATCGGTTTTCGGTAGGGAGCCCCAGCATTTT.

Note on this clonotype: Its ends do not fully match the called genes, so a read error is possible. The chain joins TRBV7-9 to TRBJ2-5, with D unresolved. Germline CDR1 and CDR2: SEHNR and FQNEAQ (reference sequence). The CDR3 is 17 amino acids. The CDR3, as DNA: TGTGCCGGCAGCACCCCCGCCGCGGCTAGGTTAGAGGAGACCCAGTACTTC. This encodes CAGSTPAAARLEETQYF.

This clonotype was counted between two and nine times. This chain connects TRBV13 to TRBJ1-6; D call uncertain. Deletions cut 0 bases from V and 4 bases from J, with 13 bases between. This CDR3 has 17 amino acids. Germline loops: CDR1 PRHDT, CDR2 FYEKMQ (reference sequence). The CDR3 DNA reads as TGTGCCAGCAGCTTAGGCCTCCAGGCAGATTATAATTCACCCCTCCACTTT. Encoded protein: CASSLGLQADYNSPLHF.

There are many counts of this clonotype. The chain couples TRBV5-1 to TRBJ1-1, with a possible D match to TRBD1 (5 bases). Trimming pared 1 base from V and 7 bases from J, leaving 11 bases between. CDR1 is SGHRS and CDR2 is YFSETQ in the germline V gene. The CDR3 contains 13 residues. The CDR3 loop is CASSLMRGIEAFF. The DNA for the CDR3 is TGCGCCAGCAGCTTGATGAGGGGCATTGAAGCTTTCTTT.

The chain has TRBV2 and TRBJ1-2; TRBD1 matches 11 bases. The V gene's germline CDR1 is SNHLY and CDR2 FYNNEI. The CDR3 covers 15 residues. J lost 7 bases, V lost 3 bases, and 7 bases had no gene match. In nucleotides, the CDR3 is TGTGCCAGCAGTGACAGGACAGGGGGCCGTCTTGGCTACACCTTC. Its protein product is CASSDRTGGRLGYTF.

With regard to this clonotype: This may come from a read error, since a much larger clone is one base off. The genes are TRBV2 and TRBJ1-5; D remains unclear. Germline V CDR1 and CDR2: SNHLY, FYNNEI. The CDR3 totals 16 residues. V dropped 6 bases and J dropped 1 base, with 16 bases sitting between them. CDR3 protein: CASRLAGGASNQPQHF. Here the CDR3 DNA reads TGTGCCAGCAGGTTAGCGGGCGGTGCGAGCAATCAGCCCCAGCATTTT.

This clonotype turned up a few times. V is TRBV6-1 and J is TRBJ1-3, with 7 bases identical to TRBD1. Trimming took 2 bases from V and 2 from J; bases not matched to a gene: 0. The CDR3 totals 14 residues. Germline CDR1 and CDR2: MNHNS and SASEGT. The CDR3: CASSETGAGNTIYF. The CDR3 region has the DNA TGTGCCAGCAGTGAAACAGGGGCTGGAAACACCATATATTTT.

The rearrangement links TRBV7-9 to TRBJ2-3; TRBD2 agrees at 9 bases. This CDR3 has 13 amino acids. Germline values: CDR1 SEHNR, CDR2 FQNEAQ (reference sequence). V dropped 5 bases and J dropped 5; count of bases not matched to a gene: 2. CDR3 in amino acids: CASSQTSGDTQYF. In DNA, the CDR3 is TGTGCCAGCAGCCAGACTAGCGGAGATACGCAGTATTTT.

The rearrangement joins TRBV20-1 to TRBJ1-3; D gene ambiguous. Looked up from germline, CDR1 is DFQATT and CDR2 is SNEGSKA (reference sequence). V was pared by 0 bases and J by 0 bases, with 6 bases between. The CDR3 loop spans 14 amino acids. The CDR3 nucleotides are TGCAGTGCTAGAGATAACCCCTCTGGAAACACCATATATTTT. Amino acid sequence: CSARDNPSGNTIYF.

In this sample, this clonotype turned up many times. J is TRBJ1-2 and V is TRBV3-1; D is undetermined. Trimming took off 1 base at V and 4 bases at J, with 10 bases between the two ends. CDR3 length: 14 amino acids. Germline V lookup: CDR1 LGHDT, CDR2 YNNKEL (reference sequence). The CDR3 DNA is TGTGCCAGCAGCCAAGTCAGACCCATCTATGGCTACACCTTC. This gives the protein CASSQVRPIYGYTF.

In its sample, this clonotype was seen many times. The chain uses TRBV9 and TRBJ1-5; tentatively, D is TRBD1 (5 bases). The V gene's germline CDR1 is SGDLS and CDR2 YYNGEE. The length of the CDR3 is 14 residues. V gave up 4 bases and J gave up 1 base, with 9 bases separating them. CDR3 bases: TGTGCCAGCAGCACCCGGGACAGCAATCAGCCCCAGCATTTT. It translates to CASSTRDSNQPQHF.

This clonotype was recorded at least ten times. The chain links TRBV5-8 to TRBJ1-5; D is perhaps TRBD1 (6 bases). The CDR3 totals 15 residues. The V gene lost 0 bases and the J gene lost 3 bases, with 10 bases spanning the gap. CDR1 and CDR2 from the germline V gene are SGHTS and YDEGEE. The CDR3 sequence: CASSLAGGVNQPQHF. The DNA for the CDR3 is TGTGCCAGCAGCTTGGCGGGGGGCGTCAATCAGCCCCAGCATTTT.